This TCR beta chain was observed in a study of blood T cells in healthy people across ages (dated by TCRdb to 2014 to 2015). Looking at the study overall: In model experiments, template switching captured roughly one uniquely barcoded TCR beta cDNA molecule for every two T cells. The study measured age-related changes in TCR beta repertoire diversity using deep sequencing normalized with unique cDNA molecular identifiers. Four age groups were formed from the donors: young (average approximately 15 years), middle-aged (more than 35), aged (more than 55) and long-lived (more than 75). To avoid experimental bias, donors of different ages were distributed randomly across sequencing lanes. The study analyzed two additional independent replicas of 1 million unique cDNA reads from the same blood draw for two donors, one aged 18 to 30 and one aged 80 or older. Points the paper makes about the study in general: The CMV infection status of donors was not known, potentially confounding age-related changes in expanded clonotypes. Compared with the aged group, more naive CD4+ T cells, fewer expanded clones and increased TCR diversity were shown by the long-lived group, suggesting age selection. Because profiling used bulk unsorted PBMCs, naive and antigen-experienced compartments could not be compared conclusively. Estimates of total diversity from one million sequenced T cells were regarded as lower bounds and underestimates. Observed TCR beta diversity correlated strongly with the percentage of naive T cells measured by flow cytometry. Observed TCR beta diversity per million T cells fell roughly linearly with age, and a significant reduction was already apparent by age around 40.

Systemically healthy Caucasian individuals from Russia, roughly 40 in total and aged roughly 6 to 100 years, were included as donors. About 10 milliliters of peripheral blood were collected from each donor into EDTA-treated Vacutainer tubes. Ficoll-Paque density-gradient centrifugation was used to isolate PBMCs, with at least 6 million per sample. Total RNA, at least 6 micrograms per sample, was extracted from PBMCs with Trizol reagent. For every donor, an aliquot of PBMCs went through flow cytometry to measure the percentages of naive CD45RAhigh/CD27high T cells. Regarding this clonotype: What antigen it recognizes has not been identified. Per-base qualities were not stored, and no clone one base away is much larger.

V is reduced by 2 bases and J by 8 bases, leaving a spacing of 12 bases between them. The CDR3 has 13 amino acids, counting the end cysteine and phenylalanine. The read is trimmed to its CDR3 DNA, 39 bases read in frame from base 1. CDR1 and CDR2, per the germline V gene (reference sequence), are MNHEY and SMNVEV. The library came from 5' RACE. TCRdb shows the sequencer as Illumina HiSeq 2500. A second about 7 to 12 cycle PCR used a sample-barcoded 5' primer and a J-beta primer mix. Each TCR beta cDNA molecule received a unique molecular identifier from a template-switch 5' adaptor carrying 12 random nucleotides. Each sample yielded at least 3 million CDR3-containing paired-end reads. The Mint cDNA synthesis kit, primed by a TRBC-specific oligonucleotide, was used to synthesize first-strand cDNA from all RNA. All cDNA was treated with uracil-DNA glycosylase and then went through a first 18-cycle PCR with the universal primers M1SS and BC2_uni_R. Processing in the source paper ran as follows. Normalization of each sample was performed by random selection of 1 million high-quality reads, each carrying a distinct molecular identifier. Reads sharing molecular identifiers were discarded rather than binned into consensus sequences. MiTCR, run with a Q25 quality threshold and the strictest error-elimination algorithm, handled CDR3 identification, clonotype clustering and error correction. Lower-bound total TCR beta diversity was estimated with a nonparametric unseen species model using Euler transformation. TCRdb reran the public reads through fastp at Q25 and MiXCR, keeping productive beta chains. Every entry covers one CDR3 protein and lists the most common genes and DNA from its rows. These V and J calls originate from TCRdb's pipeline instead of the authors' own analysis. The table for this sample lists 1 million or so distinct CDR3 sequences; more than 35% of them were counted only once. The top ten hold approximately 20% of the sample.

Input material: blood. The origin of this receptor is a woman in her sixties or seventies in good health. Recombination connected TRBV27 to TRBJ1-2, with an unclear D gene assignment. The CDR3 sequence is CASSLSGLTGYTF. The nucleotide sequence reads as follows: TGTGCCAGCAGTTTAAGTGGGCTGACGGGCTACACCTTC.